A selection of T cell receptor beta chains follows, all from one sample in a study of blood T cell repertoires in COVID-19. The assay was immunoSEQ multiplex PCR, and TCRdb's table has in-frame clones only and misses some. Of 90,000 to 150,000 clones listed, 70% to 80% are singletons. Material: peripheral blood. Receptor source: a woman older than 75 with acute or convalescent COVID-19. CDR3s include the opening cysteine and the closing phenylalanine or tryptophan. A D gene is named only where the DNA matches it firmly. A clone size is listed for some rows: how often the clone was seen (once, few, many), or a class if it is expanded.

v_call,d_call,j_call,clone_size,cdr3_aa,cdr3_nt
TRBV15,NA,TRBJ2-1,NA,CATSRELDKSYNEQFF,TGTGCCACCAGCAGAGAGCTGGACAAGTCCTACAATGAGCAGTTCTTC
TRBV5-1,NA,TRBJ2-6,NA,CASSLVAGSGANVLTF,TGCGCCAGCAGCTTGGTTGCGGGCTCTGGGGCCAACGTCCTGACTTTC
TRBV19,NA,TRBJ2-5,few,CASSIDSGRTQYF,TGTGCCAGTAGTATAGACAGCGGCCGGACCCAGTACTTC
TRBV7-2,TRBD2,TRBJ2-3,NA,CASTDPAGGSTDTQYF,TGTGCCAGCACCGATCCGGCGGGAGGGTCCACAGATACGCAGTATTTT
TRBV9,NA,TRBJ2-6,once,CASAWRNTGANVLTF,TGTGCCAGCGCATGGAGGAACACTGGGGCCAACGTCCTGACTTTC
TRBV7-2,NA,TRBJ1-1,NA,CASSFIGGGNTEAFF,TGTGCCAGCAGCTTTATAGGAGGAGGGAACACTGAAGCTTTCTTT
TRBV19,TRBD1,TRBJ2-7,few,CASSIDRDSEQYF,TGTGCCAGTAGTATCGACAGGGACAGCGAGCAGTACTTC
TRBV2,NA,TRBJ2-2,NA,CASSPLRGQTGELFF,TGTGCCAGCAGCCCCCTGCGGGGTCAAACCGGGGAGCTGTTTTTT
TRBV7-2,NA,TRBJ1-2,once,CASSLRVEGYTF,TGTGCCAGCAGCTTACGGGTGGAGGGCTACACCTTC
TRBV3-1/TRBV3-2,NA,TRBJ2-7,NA,CASSLLGLSYEQYF,TGTGCCAGCAGCCTGCTGGGACTTTCCTACGAGCAGTACTTC
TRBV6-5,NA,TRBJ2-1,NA,CASSYGSSSYNEQFF,TGTGCCAGCAGTTATGGTAGCAGCTCCTACAATGAGCAGTTCTTC
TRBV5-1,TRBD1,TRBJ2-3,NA,CASSPGQASTDTQYF,TGCGCCAGCAGCCCGGGACAGGCGAGCACAGATACGCAGTATTTT
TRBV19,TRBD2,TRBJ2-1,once,CASSARGTSGEQFF,TGTGCCAGTAGTGCCCGAGGGACTAGCGGTGAGCAGTTCTTC
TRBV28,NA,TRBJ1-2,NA,CASSLLQGLANYGYTF,TGTGCCAGCAGTTTACTGCAGGGGCTAGCTAACTATGGCTACACCTTC
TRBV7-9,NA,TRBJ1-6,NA,CASSSQVDNSPLHF,TGTGCCAGCAGCTCACAGGTTGATAATTCACCCCTCCACTTT
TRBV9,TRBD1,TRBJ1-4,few,CASSPLDRAVEKLFF,TGTGCCAGCAGCCCCCTGGACAGGGCGGTTGAAAAACTGTTTTTT
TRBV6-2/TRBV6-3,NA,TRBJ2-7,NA,CASSGGGFAYEQYF,TGTGCCAGCAGTGGGGGGGGCTTTGCCTACGAGCAGTACTTC
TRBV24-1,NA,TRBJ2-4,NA,CATSPTSEGGKNIQYF,TGTGCCACCAGTCCCACAAGCGAGGGCGGCAAAAACATTCAGTACTTC
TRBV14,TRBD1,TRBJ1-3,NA,CASSQVGTGSLSSGNTIYF,TGTGCCAGCAGCCAAGTCGGGACAGGGTCCCTCTCCTCTGGAAACACCATATATTTT
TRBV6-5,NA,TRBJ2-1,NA,CASSFSGDSYNEQFF,TGTGCCAGCAGTTTCAGCGGTGACTCCTACAATGAGCAGTTCTTC
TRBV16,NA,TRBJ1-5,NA,CASSRVENQPQHF,TGTGCCAGCAGCCGAGTGGAGAATCAGCCCCAGCATTTT
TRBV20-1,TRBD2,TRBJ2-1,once,CSASRLAVNLYNEQFF,TGCAGTGCTAGTCGTCTAGCGGTAAACCTTTACAATGAGCAGTTCTTC
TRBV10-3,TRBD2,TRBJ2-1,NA,CAISALAGGNEQFF,TGTGCCATCAGTGCACTAGCGGGGGGGAATGAGCAGTTCTTC
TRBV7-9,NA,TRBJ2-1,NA,CASSYWLRGGAADEQFF,TGTGCCAGCAGCTACTGGCTTAGGGGGGGGGCGGCCGATGAGCAGTTCTTC
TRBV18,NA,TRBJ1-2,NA,CASTSTAGTYYYTF,TGTGCCAGCACCTCGACAGCCGGTACCTACTACTACACCTTC
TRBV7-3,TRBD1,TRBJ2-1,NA,CASSSFSTGVDEQFF,TGTGCCAGCAGCTCCTTCTCGACAGGGGTGGATGAGCAGTTCTTC
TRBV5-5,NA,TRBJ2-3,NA,CASSLRELEDTQYF,TGTGCCAGCAGCTTGCGGGAGCTTGAAGATACGCAGTATTTT